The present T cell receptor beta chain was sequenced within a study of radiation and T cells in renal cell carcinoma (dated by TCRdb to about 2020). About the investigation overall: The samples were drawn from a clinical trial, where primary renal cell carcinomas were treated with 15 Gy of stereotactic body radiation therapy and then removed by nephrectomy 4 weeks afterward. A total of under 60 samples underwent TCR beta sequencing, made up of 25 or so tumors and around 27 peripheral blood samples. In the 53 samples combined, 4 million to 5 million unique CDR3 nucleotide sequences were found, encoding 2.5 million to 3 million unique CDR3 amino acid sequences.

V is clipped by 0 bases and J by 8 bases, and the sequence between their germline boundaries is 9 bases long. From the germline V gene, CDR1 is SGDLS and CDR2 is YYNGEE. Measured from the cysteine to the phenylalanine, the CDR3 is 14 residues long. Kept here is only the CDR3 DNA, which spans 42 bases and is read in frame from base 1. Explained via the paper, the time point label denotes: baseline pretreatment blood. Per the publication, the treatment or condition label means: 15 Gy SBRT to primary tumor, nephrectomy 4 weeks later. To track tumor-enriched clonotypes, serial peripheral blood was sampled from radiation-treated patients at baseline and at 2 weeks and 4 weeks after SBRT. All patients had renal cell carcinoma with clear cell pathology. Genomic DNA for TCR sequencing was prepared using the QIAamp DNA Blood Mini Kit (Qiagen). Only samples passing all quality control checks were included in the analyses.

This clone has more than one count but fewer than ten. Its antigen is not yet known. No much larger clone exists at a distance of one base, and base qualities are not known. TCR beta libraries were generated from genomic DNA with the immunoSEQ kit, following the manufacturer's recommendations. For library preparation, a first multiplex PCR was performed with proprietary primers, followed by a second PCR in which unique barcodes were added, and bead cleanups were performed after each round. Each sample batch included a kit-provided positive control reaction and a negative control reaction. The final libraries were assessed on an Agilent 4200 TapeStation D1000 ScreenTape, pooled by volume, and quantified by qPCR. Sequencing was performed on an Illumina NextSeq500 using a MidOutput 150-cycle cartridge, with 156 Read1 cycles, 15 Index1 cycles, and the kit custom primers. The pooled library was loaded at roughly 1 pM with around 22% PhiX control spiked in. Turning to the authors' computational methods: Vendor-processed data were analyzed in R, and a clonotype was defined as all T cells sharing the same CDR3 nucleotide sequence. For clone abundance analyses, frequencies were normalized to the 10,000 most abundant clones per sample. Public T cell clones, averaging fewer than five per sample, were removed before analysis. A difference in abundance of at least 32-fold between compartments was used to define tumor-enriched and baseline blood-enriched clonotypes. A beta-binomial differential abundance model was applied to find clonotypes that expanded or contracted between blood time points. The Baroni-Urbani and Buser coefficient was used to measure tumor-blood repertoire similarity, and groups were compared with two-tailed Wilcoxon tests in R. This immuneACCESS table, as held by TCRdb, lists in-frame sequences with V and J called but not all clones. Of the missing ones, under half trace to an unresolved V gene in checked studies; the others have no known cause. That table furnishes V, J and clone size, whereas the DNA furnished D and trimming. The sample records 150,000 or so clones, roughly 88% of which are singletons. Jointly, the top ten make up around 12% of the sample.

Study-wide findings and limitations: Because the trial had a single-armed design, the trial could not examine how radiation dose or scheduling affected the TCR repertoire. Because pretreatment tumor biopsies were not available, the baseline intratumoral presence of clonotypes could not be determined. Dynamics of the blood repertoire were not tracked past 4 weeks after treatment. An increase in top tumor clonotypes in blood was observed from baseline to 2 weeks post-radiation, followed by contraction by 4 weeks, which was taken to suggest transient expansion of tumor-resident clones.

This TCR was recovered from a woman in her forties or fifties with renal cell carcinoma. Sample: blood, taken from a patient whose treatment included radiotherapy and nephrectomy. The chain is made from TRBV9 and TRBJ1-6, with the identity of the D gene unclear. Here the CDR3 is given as CASSVAYRDSPLHF. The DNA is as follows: TGTGCCAGCAGCGTAGCTTATAGGGATTCACCCCTCCACTTT.